These 21 T cell receptor beta chains originate from one sample sequenced in a study of T cells in women clearing cervical HPV infection. The protocol was immunoSEQ multiplex PCR, while the TCRdb copy is restricted to in-frame clones and leaves out a portion. The sample's table shows around 39,000 clones. What was sequenced was blood buffy coat. The source is a woman aged 18-70 years with a cervical HPV16 infection that either progressed to CIN3+ or cleared (not recorded which).

A remark on this clone: The read ends 3 residues shy of where the CDR3 ends; the end is completed using the germline J gene. This chain links TRBV6-2 or TRBV6-3 with TRBJ2-7; TRBD1 matches 9 bases. V gave up 6 bases and J gave up 1 base; unmatched junction bases: 1. Germline V gene lookup returns CDR1 MNHEY and CDR2 SVGEGT. The CDR3 spans 13 residues. CDR3: CASRTGGSYEQYF. CDR3 DNA (partial): TGTGCCAGCAGGACAGGGGGGTCCTACGAG.

To note about this clone: Sequencing ends 3 residues short of the CDR3 end; the germline J gene provides the rest. The V and J genes are TRBV28 and TRBJ2-7; 7 bases are shared with TRBD2. With V trimmed by 10 bases and J by 6 bases, 12 bases remained unmatched. This CDR3 has 13 residues. From germline, CDR1 is MDHEN and CDR2 SYDVKM. The CDR3 region is CATVRGVPGEQYF. The CDR3 bases that were read are TGTGCCACCGTCCGGGGGGTTCCGGGCGAG. Supplemented by reference TRBV28 and TRBJ2-7, the full variable domain reads DVKVTQSSRYLVKRTGEKVFLECVQDMDHENMFWYRQDPGLGLRLIYFSYDVKMKEKGDIPEGYSVSREKKERFSLILESASTNQTSMYLCATVRGVPGEQYFGPGTRLTVT.

Comment on this clone: The observed sequence ends 3 residues before the CDR3 terminus, with the missing tail filled in from the germline J gene. The chain couples TRBV19 to TRBJ1-1; perhaps TRBD1 as D (5 bases). CDR3 length: 13 amino acids. Germline CDR1 reads LNHDA; CDR2 reads SQIVND (reference sequence). V was cut by 6 bases and J by 2 bases, with 10 bases left in between. The part of the CDR3 DNA that was read is TGTGCCAGTAGAGGACAATCCAACACTGAA. It specifies CASRGQSNTE. Given in full, the CDR3 is CASRGQSNTEAFF.

A word on this clone: The observed sequence ends 3 residues before the CDR3 terminus, with the missing tail filled in from the germline J gene. V is TRBV7-9 and J is TRBJ1-1; TRBD1 matches 8 bases. V lost 5 bases, J lost 7 bases, and 9 bases stayed unmatched. There are 14 residues in the CDR3. Germline loops: CDR1 SEHNR, CDR2 FQNEAQ (reference sequence). CDR3: CASSIQTGDDEAFF. Partial CDR3 DNA: TGTGCCAGCAGCATACAGACAGGGGATGATGAA. The whole variable domain, filled in from reference TRBV7-9 and TRBJ1-1, reads DTGVSQNPRHKITKRGQNVTFRCDPISEHNRLYWYRQTLGQGPEFLTYFQNEAQLEKSRLLSDRFSAERPKGSFSTLEIQRTEQGDSAMYLCASSIQTGDDEAFFGQGTRLTVV.

With respect to this clone: The read gets to within 3 residues of the CDR3 end, and the germline J gene fills in the rest. The V call is TRBV19, the J call TRBJ1-5; D ambiguous. In germline, CDR1 is LNHDA, CDR2 SQIVND (reference sequence). The CDR3 consists of 16 residues. V gave up 2 bases and J gave up 3 bases, with 14 bases separating them. CDR3 bases read: TGTGCCAGTAGTATATCCCGTGCCACTATCAATCAGCCC. Protein product: CASSISRATINQP. The complete CDR3 sequence is CASSISRATINQPQHF. The full variable domain, rest sourced from reference TRBV19 and TRBJ1-5, is DGGITQSPKYLFRKEGQNVTLSCEQNLNHDAMYWYRQDPGQGLRLIYYSQIVNDFQKGDIAEGYSVSREKKESFPLTVTSAQKNPTAFYLCASSISRATINQPQHFGDGTRLSIL.

Comment on this clone: The missing CDR3 end, 3 residues past where the read stops, is filled in from the germline J gene. The rearrangement joins TRBV30 to TRBJ1-2; 8 positions agree with TRBD1. Germline trimming cut 0 bases from V and 5 bases from J; bases unmatched to any gene: 2. CDR1 GTSNPN and CDR2 SVGIG come from the germline V gene (reference sequence). This CDR3 has 13 residues. The CDR3 spells CAWSVGDRYGYTF. Partial CDR3 DNA: TGTGCCTGGAGTGTAGGGGACAGGTATGGC.

With regard to this clone: The read finishes 3 residues shy of the CDR3 end, and the germline J gene is used to complete it. This chain joins TRBV27 and TRBJ2-3; D remains unclear. Trimming removed 2 bases from V and 0 bases from J, with 6 bases in between. Germline CDR1 MNHEY, CDR2 SMNVEV (reference sequence). The CDR3 consists of 14 residues. CDR3 bases read: TGTGCCAGCAGTTTAATCAGAAGCACAGATACG. As protein: CASSLIRSTDT. The whole CDR3 is CASSLIRSTDTQYF.

In the case of this clone: The junction and the germline gene differ at one end; a read error may be behind it. The read terminates 3 residues ahead of where the CDR3 ends, so the germline J gene completes it. V and J are TRBV4-2 and TRBJ2-6; D is perhaps TRBD2 (5 bases). This CDR3 has 18 residues. Per germline, CDR1 LGHNA and CDR2 YNFKEQ. The DNA read from the CDR3 is TGCGCCAGCAGCCAAGAGGTACGGGGAACGACTGGGGCCAACGTC. Its translation is CASSQEVRGTTGANV. In full, the CDR3 is CASSQEVRGTTGANVLTF.

A note on this clone: The CDR3 end falls 3 residues outside the read, so it is completed with the germline J gene. The rearrangement joins TRBV5-1 to TRBJ1-1, with D unresolved. The CDR3 length is 15 residues. V was clipped by 0 bases and J by 0 bases, with 9 bases between them. Germline CDR1 is SGHRS and CDR2 is YFSETQ. The sequenced part of the CDR3 DNA is TGCGCCAGCAGCTTGGCCCCAGGAATGAACACTGAA. This sequence encodes CASSLAPGMNTE. The entire CDR3 reads CASSLAPGMNTEAFF.

Concerning this clone: The missing CDR3 end, 3 residues past where the read stops, is filled in from the germline J gene. The chain uses TRBV5-1 and TRBJ2-7; TRBD1 agrees at 10 bases. Germline V CDR1 and CDR2: SGHRS, YFSETQ. The CDR3 spans 14 residues. V shed 0 bases and J 3 bases; nucleotides not matched to a gene: 0. The DNA read from the CDR3 is TGCGCCAGCAGCTTGGGGACAGGGGGCTACGAG. Protein: CASSLGTGGYE. The complete CDR3 sequence is CASSLGTGGYEQYF.

A word on this clone: The CDR3 goes on 3 residues after the read ends, and that part is filled in from the germline J gene. This sequence joins TRBV7-3 and TRBJ2-5, with 10 bases that match TRBD2. The CDR3 spans 15 residues. V lost 5 bases and J lost 4; bases outside the gene matches: 7. The germline V gene has CDR1 SGHTA and CDR2 FQGTGA. The sequenced part of the CDR3 DNA is TGTGCCAGCAGCAAAAGCGGGGGGGCAGTAGAGACC. This sequence encodes CASSKSGGAVET. The full CDR3 protein reads CASSKSGGAVETQYF.

Turning to this clone: The CDR3 end falls 3 residues outside the read, so it is completed with the germline J gene. V and J are TRBV15 and TRBJ2-3, with D hard to call. Per the germline V gene, CDR1 is LNHNV and CDR2 is YYDKDF (reference sequence). The CDR3 spans 16 residues. Trimming took off 6 bases at V and 4 bases at J, with 20 bases between the two ends. The CDR3 region is CATSPSLILTADTQYF. The sequenced CDR3 bases are TGTGCCACCAGTCCCTCGCTTATCCTAACCGCAGATACG.

With regard to this clone: The observed sequence ends 3 residues before the CDR3 terminus, with the missing tail filled in from the germline J gene. J is TRBJ2-7 and V is TRBV20-1, with TRBD2 as a possible D gene (6 bases). Trimming took off 3 bases at V and 6 bases at J, with 15 bases between the two ends. Per germline, CDR1 DFQATT and CDR2 SNEGSKA (reference sequence). This CDR3 comprises 13 residues. The CDR3 spells CSARDGGGSEQYF. Partial CDR3 DNA: TGCAGTGCTAGGGACGGGGGAGGCAGCGAG.

Comments on this clone: The CDR3 extends 3 residues past the end of the read, so its final part is completed from the germline J gene. The chain has TRBV13 and TRBJ1-6, with D possibly TRBD1 on 6 matching bases. The CDR3 runs 17 residues. V lost 0 bases and J 7 bases, leaving 16 bases between the germline ends. Germline CDR1 is PRHDT and CDR2 is FYEKMQ (reference sequence). The DNA read from the CDR3 is TGTGCCAGCAGCTTAGGCGCCGCCTGGGACACAAATTCACCC. The encoded protein is CASSLGAAWDTNSP. The CDR3 reads in full as CASSLGAAWDTNSPLHF.

As for this clone: The read is 3 residues too short to cover the CDR3 end, so that end is filled in from the germline J gene. V and J are TRBV27 and TRBJ2-7, with 11 bases aligning to TRBD2. J was trimmed by 2 bases and V by 3 bases; bases with no gene match: 6. This CDR3 has 16 amino acids. CDR1 MNHEY and CDR2 SMNVEV come from the germline V gene (reference sequence). The sequenced part of the CDR3 DNA is TGTGCCAGCAGTTTGTCTAGCGGGGGGATCGCCTACGAG. Amino acid sequence: CASSLSSGGIAYE. The full-length CDR3 reads as CASSLSSGGIAYEQYF.

Of note for this clone: With the read ending 3 residues before the CDR3 end, the germline J gene is used to fill in that end. The chain carries TRBV7-2 and TRBJ1-5; the D gene is possibly TRBD1 (6 bases). The CDR3 runs 14 residues. The germline V and J ends were trimmed by 2 bases and 5 bases, with 10 bases remaining between them. Germline V gene data show CDR1 as SGHTA and CDR2 as FQGNSA. This chain's CDR3 is CASSLLTGDQPQHF. CDR3 bases read: TGTGCCAGCAGCTTATTGACAGGAGATCAGCCC.

Worth noting for this clone: The read ends 3 residues shy of where the CDR3 ends; the end is completed using the germline J gene. The chain employs TRBV19 and TRBJ2-1; D call uncertain. The CDR3 totals 13 residues. V was trimmed by 6 bases and J by 3 bases, leaving 9 bases between them. CDR1 is LNHDA, CDR2 SQIVND, per germline (reference sequence). The CDR3 here is CASSLTNYNEQFF. The CDR3 bases that were read are TGTGCCAGTAGCCTCACAAACTACAATGAG.

In the case of this clone: The read terminates 3 residues ahead of where the CDR3 ends, so the germline J gene completes it. V usage is TRBV19 and J usage is TRBJ1-5; a possible D gene is TRBD1 (5 bases). The CDR3 covers 15 residues. Trimming took off 7 bases at V and 1 base at J, with 14 bases between the two ends. CDR1 and CDR2 (germline): LNHDA, SQIVND (reference sequence). The DNA read from the CDR3 is TGTGCCAGTACCCCGGTGGGGGGGAGCAATCAGCCC. The encoded protein is CASTPVGGSNQP. The whole CDR3 protein is CASTPVGGSNQPQHF.

Worth noting for this clone: Sequencing ends 3 residues short of the CDR3 end; the germline J gene provides the rest. This chain uses TRBV12-3 or TRBV12-4 with TRBJ2-1; TRBD2 matches at 7 bases. There are 14 residues in the CDR3. V gave up 5 bases and J gave up 2 bases; unmatched junction bases: 3. The CDR3 bases that were read are TGTGCCAGCAGTCTAGGACTAGCCTACAATGAG. Protein: CASSLGLAYNE. The complete CDR3 sequence is CASSLGLAYNEQFF.

As regards this clone: The CDR3 goes on 3 residues after the read ends, and that part is filled in from the germline J gene. The gene calls are TRBV28 and TRBJ1-2; 8 bases align to TRBD1. The V segment lost 9 bases and the J segment 0 bases; nucleotides outside the gene matches: 3. This CDR3 comprises 13 residues. From germline, CDR1 is MDHEN and CDR2 SYDVKM. The CDR3 bases that were read are TGTGCCAGTCGGACAGGGCCTAACTATGGC. Its translation is CASRTGPNYG. From start to end, the CDR3 is CASRTGPNYGYTF.

As to this clone: The CDR3 extends 3 residues past the end of the read, so its final part is completed from the germline J gene. The chain couples TRBV19 to TRBJ2-2; possibly TRBD1 for D (5 bases). This CDR3 has 15 residues. CDR1 and CDR2 (germline): LNHDA, SQIVND (reference sequence). The CDR3 DNA, read in part, is TGTGCCAGTGCCTCAAGAGACAGCCTAAATGAAAAG. Protein sequence: CASASRDSLNEK. The CDR3 as a whole reads CASASRDSLNEKLFF.